The next 25 T cell receptor beta chains were all read from a single sample in a study of cytomegalovirus exposure and HLA in healthy donors. Sequencing used immunoSEQ multiplex PCR; TCRdb keeps in-frame clones, though not all of them. The sample lists tens of thousands of clones, over 85% occurring once. The sample comprised PBMCs. These receptors came from a woman aged 18-29 years in good health and CMV-seronegative.

V is TRBV18 and J is TRBJ2-3; a possible D gene is TRBD2 (6 bases). With 3 bases removed from V and 3 bases from J, the gap between germline ends came to 13 bases. The CDR3 totals 15 residues. Germline V gene sequence: CDR1 KGHSH, CDR2 LQKENI. The CDR3: CASSPPAAGTDTQYF. The CDR3 nucleotides read TGTGCCAGCTCACCCCCCGCCGCGGGGACAGATACGCAGTATTTT.

The gene calls are TRBV9 and TRBJ2-4; TRBD1 aligns across 7 bases. From germline, CDR1 is SGDLS and CDR2 YYNGEE. This CDR3 contains 16 residues. Trimming took 0 bases from V and 5 from J; bases not matched to a gene: 8. CDR3 in DNA: TGTGCCAGCAGCGTAGGCCTTGACAGGGACCAAAACATTCAGTACTTC. Translating gives CASSVGLDRDQNIQYF.

This clone was detected only once. The J gene is TRBJ1-2, the V gene TRBV9, with a weak D call TRBD1 (5 bases). The V and J ends lost 0 bases and 8 bases respectively, with 11 bases between them. The length of the CDR3 is 13 residues. CDR1 SGDLS and CDR2 YYNGEE come from the germline V gene. The CDR3 nucleotides are TGTGCCAGCAGCGTAGGACAGACAGCCGGCTACACCTTC. It translates to CASSVGQTAGYTF.

The chain is built from TRBV7-9 and TRBJ1-5, with TRBD1 identical over 9 bases. Trimming removed 5 bases from V and 9 bases from J; junction bases left unmatched: 11. Germline values: CDR1 SEHNR, CDR2 FQNEAQ (reference sequence). The CDR3 runs to 15 residues. Here the CDR3 reads CASSHPGQGLGPQHF. DNA of the CDR3: TGTGCCAGCAGCCACCCGGGACAGGGCCTGGGGCCCCAGCATTTT.

CDR3 coding DNA: TGTGCCAGCAGTTACTTCAGGGGGATACATGAAAAACTGTTTTTT. Encoded protein: CASSYFRGIHEKLFF. The chain joins TRBV27 to TRBJ1-4; 7 bases align to TRBD1. V lost 4 bases, J lost 6 bases, and 8 bases stayed unmatched. Germline lookup yields CDR1 MNHEY and CDR2 SMNVEV (reference sequence). This CDR3 comprises 15 residues.

CDR3 bases: TGTGCCACCAGCAGAGATCACAGGTTTTTAACCAAAAACATTCAGTACTTC. It encodes CATSRDHRFLTKNIQYF. The gene calls are TRBV15 and TRBJ2-4, with D perhaps TRBD1 (5 bases). The CDR3 consists of 17 residues. The germline CDR1 and CDR2 sequences are LNHNV and YYDKDF (reference sequence). The V gene lost 0 bases and the J gene lost 2 bases, with 14 bases spanning the gap.

CDR3 nucleotides: TGCAGCCACCCGGGTGGCGGGGCGTGGAATGAGCAGTTCTTC. Its translation: CSHPGGGAWNEQFF. The chain links TRBV29-1 to TRBJ2-1, with D possibly matching TRBD2 (6 bases). CDR1 SQVTM and CDR2 ANQGSEA come from the germline V gene. V was cut by 8 bases and J by 7 bases, with 21 bases left in between. The CDR3 totals 14 residues.

The chain has TRBV19 and TRBJ1-2; D might be TRBD1 (5 bases). V was trimmed by 7 bases and J by 4 bases, leaving 13 bases between them. CDR1 is LNHDA and CDR2 is SQIVND in the germline V gene (reference sequence). The CDR3 is 13 residues long. This CDR3 is CASTQQVGYGYTF. The CDR3 region has the DNA TGTGCCAGTACCCAACAGGTGGGCTATGGCTACACCTTC.

J is TRBJ2-1 and V is TRBV12-5; 8 bases agree with TRBD2. CDR3 size: 13 residues. Germline CDR1 is LGHNT and CDR2 is FRNRAP. V shed 8 bases, J shed 0 bases, and the junction held 0 bases outside the gene matches. The CDR3 region is CASLAGSYNEQFF. CDR3 sequence (DNA): TGTGCTAGTCTAGCGGGCTCCTACAATGAGCAGTTCTTC.

The chain recombines TRBV5-1 with TRBJ1-5; D not certain. The germline V and J ends were trimmed by 4 bases and 4 bases, with 18 bases remaining between them. Germline CDR1 is SGHRS and CDR2 is YFSETQ. This CDR3 is 16 amino acids long. CDR3: CASSPTEGGWNQPQHF. As DNA, the CDR3 is TGCGCCAGCAGCCCAACTGAAGGCGGGTGGAATCAGCCCCAGCATTTT.

The chain has TRBV5-5 and TRBJ2-4, with a tentative D call TRBD2 (7 bases). The CDR3 runs 13 residues. V lost 7 bases and J 13 bases, leaving 21 bases between the germline ends. From germline, CDR1 is SGHKS and CDR2 YYEKEE (reference sequence). This CDR3 reads CASSFRGGDQQYF. CDR3 nucleotide sequence: TGTGCCAGCTCATTCCGAGGGGGGGACCAGCAGTACTTC.

This sequence joins TRBV7-2 and TRBJ2-3; D gene uncertain. The CDR3 runs to 14 residues. CDR1 SGHTA and CDR2 FQGNSA come from the germline V gene. With 4 bases removed from V and 3 bases from J, the gap between germline ends came to 11 bases. In nucleotides, the CDR3 is TGTGCCAGCAGCTCGGTCACTAAAACAGATACGCAGTATTTT. It specifies CASSSVTKTDTQYF. Full variable domain (outside the CDR3, taken from reference TRBV7-2 and TRBJ2-3): GAGVSQSPSNKVTEKGKDVELRCDPISGHTALYWYRQSLGQGLEFLIYFQGNSAPDKSGLPSDRFSAERTGGSVSTLTIQRTQQEDSAVYLCASSSVTKTDTQYFGPGTRLTVL.

The V gene is TRBV9, the J gene TRBJ2-3, with D perhaps matching TRBD1 (5 bases). The CDR3 consists of 13 residues. V shed 0 bases and J shed 3 bases, with 5 bases lying between them. Germline V gene sequence: CDR1 SGDLS, CDR2 YYNGEE. The CDR3 region has the DNA TGTGCCAGCAGCGTAGAGGGGACAGATACGCAGTATTTT. It encodes CASSVEGTDTQYF.

This clone was seen only a few times. The chain is built from TRBV6-1 and TRBJ1-2; D is unresolved. The CDR3 extends over 15 amino acids. The germline V gene has CDR1 MNHNS and CDR2 SASEGT. V lost 0 bases, J lost 1 base, and 9 bases lay in between. The CDR3 loop reads CASSEAQVVNYGYTF. The DNA for the CDR3 is TGTGCCAGCAGTGAAGCTCAGGTCGTTAACTATGGCTACACCTTC.

In its sample, this clone was seen a few times. One junction end does not reproduce the germline sequence, and a read error may be involved. V usage is TRBV2 and J usage is TRBJ2-7; TRBD1 aligns across 7 bases. Germline values: CDR1 SNHLY, CDR2 FYNNEI. This CDR3 comprises 12 residues. CDR3 protein: CASSASTGVICF. CDR3 bases: TGTGCCAGCAGTGCATCTACAGGGGTAATTTGCTTC.

As DNA, the CDR3 is TGCAGTGCTAGCCAGTCAGATACGCAGTATTTT. As protein: CSASQSDTQYF. The chain recombines TRBV20-1 with TRBJ2-3; D call uncertain. V lost 3 bases, J lost 4 bases, and 5 bases lay in between. The CDR3 totals 11 residues. Looked up from germline, CDR1 is DFQATT and CDR2 is SNEGSKA (reference sequence).

The V call is TRBV7-9, the J call TRBJ2-3; 10 bases are a match to TRBD2. With V trimmed by 3 bases and J by 1 base, 1 base remained unmatched. The CDR3 length is 15 residues. Germline CDR1 is SEHNR and CDR2 is FQNEAQ (reference sequence). In DNA form, the CDR3 reads TGTGCCAGCAGCTTTGGGACTAGCGGCACAGATACGCAGTATTTT. It codes for CASSFGTSGTDTQYF.

This clone has just a few counts. The chain uses TRBV10-2 and TRBJ2-5; tentatively, D is TRBD2 (6 bases). Germline loops: CDR1 WSHSY, CDR2 SAAADI. Trimming left V 8 bases short and J 5 bases short, with 18 bases between. The CDR3 is 14 residues long. DNA of the CDR3: TGCGCCAGCCGGAGGGGCATGGAATTGGAGACCCAGTACTTC. Translation: CASRRGMELETQYF.

This chain uses TRBV5-1 with TRBJ1-2; a possible D gene is TRBD1 (5 bases). The CDR3 has 14 amino acids. With 4 bases removed from V and 8 bases from J, the gap between germline ends came to 18 bases. From germline, CDR1 is SGHRS and CDR2 YFSETQ. For the CDR3, the DNA is TGCGCCAGCAGCCTTGGCGGGGGGAATGAGGGCTACACCTTC. Translation gives CASSLGGGNEGYTF. The entire variable domain, with the rest obtained from reference TRBV5-1 and TRBJ1-2, is as follows: KAGVTQTPRYLIKTRGQQVTLSCSPISGHRSVSWYQQTPGQGLQFLFEYFSETQRNKGNFPGRFSGRQFSNSRSEMNVSTLELGDSALYLCASSLGGGNEGYTFGSGTRLTVV.

The J gene is TRBJ2-1, the V gene TRBV6-5; 7 bases agree with TRBD2. The V segment lost 5 bases and the J segment 8 bases; nucleotides outside the gene matches: 9. The CDR3 sequence is 14 residues long. Germline CDR1 reads MNHEY; CDR2 reads SVGAGI. This chain's CDR3 is CASSDPGGGHEQFF. The CDR3 coding sequence is TGTGCCAGCAGTGACCCGGGAGGCGGCCATGAGCAGTTCTTC.

The rearrangement uses TRBV13 and TRBJ2-7, with TRBD2 matching over 9 bases. V lost 5 bases and J lost 4; bases outside the gene matches: 3. Germline V gene data show CDR1 as PRHDT and CDR2 as FYEKMQ (reference sequence). The CDR3 has 13 residues. CDR3 bases: TGTGCCAGCAGCAGCGGGAGGTCATACGAGCAGTACGTC. Translated, it gives CASSSGRSYEQYV.

This chain links TRBV5-1 with TRBJ1-4; D uncertain. CDR3 size: 15 residues. V lost 2 bases and J 2 bases, leaving 10 bases between the germline ends. The V gene's germline CDR1 is SGHRS and CDR2 YFSETQ. Here the CDR3 DNA reads TGCGCCAGCAGCTTACACGTTTCGACTAATGAAAAACTGTTTTTT. Its translation is CASSLHVSTNEKLFF.

The V and J genes are TRBV4-2 and TRBJ2-5, with 9 positions matching TRBD2. Germline-derived CDR1 and CDR2 are LGHNA and YNFKEQ. The CDR3 is made up of 16 amino acids. The V gene end was trimmed by 0 bases and the J gene end by 5 bases; junction bases not matched to a gene: 7. Here the CDR3 reads CASSQDGGGGPETQYF. Written as DNA, the CDR3 is TGTGCCAGCAGCCAAGATGGCGGGGGGGGCCCTGAGACCCAGTACTTC.

V and J are TRBV5-1 and TRBJ2-3, with 10 nucleotides matching TRBD1. The CDR3 is made up of 15 amino acids. Germline CDR1 and CDR2: SGHRS and YFSETQ. V lost 3 bases, J lost 3 bases, and 4 bases stayed unmatched. The CDR3 spells CASSSDRGITDTQYF. CDR3 nucleotide sequence: TGCGCCAGCAGCTCGGACAGGGGGATTACAGATACGCAGTATTTT.

The chain couples TRBV7-3 to TRBJ2-6, with 8 bases that match TRBD1. V was clipped by 5 bases and J by 0 bases; unmatched bases: 3. CDR1 and CDR2 (germline): SGHTA, FQGTGA. This CDR3 contains 16 residues. DNA of the CDR3: TGTGCCAGCAGCAGACAGGGGAACTCTGGGGCCAACGTCCTGACTTTC. It is translated as CASSRQGNSGANVLTF. The whole variable domain, remainder taken from reference TRBV7-3 and TRBJ2-6, is GAGVSQTPSNKVTEKGKYVELRCDPISGHTALYWYRQSLGQGPEFLIYFQGTGAADDSGLPNDRFFAVRPEGSVSTLKIQRTERGDSAVYLCASSRQGNSGANVLTFGAGSRLTVL.